The source of this T cell receptor beta chain is a study of cytomegalovirus exposure and HLA in healthy donors. Overall study findings and caveats: Researchers reported from a later analysis that most CMV-associated TCR beta chains appeared HLA-restricted.

Turning to this clone: Its target is unknown. The sample holds other DNA sequences that translate to the same CDR3.

With 60 Vbeta and 13 Jbeta primers, the PCR was carried out. Here immunoSEQ multiplex PCR was the method, and the copy in TCRdb shows in-frame clones only, minus some. Altogether about 200,000 clones are present, about 79% being singletons, with the ten largest covering approximately 0.098%. CDR3 length: 12 residues. Germline assignment: CDR1 PRHDT and CDR2 FYEKMQ (reference sequence). V was clipped by 6 bases and J by 6 bases, with 11 bases between them. The V gene is TRBV13, the J gene TRBJ1-1; D possibly corresponds to TRBD1 (5 bases). This receptor was taken from a boy aged 2 to 9 in good health and CMV-seronegative. Sequenced material: PBMCs. The CDR3, as DNA: TGTGCCAGCAGTTCGCAGGGCTCTGAAGCTTTCTTT. Translating it yields CASSSQGSEAFF.